The 7 T cell receptor beta chains reported below all come from one sample, sequenced in a study of shared clonotypes between healthy human individuals. The repertoire was sequenced with immunoSEQ multiplex PCR; TCRdb's copy has only in-frame clones and lacks some. This sample has about 670,000 clones, with around 72% found just once. The source material was memory CD4+ T cells sorted from blood. Noted subset: CD45RA-negative fraction. The receptors originated from a woman younger than 45 in good health.

This clone was seen once. The V gene is TRBV5-6, the J gene TRBJ2-7; 15 bases are a match to TRBD2. The CDR3 is 16 residues long. The junction had 6 bases not matched to a gene; V was cut back by 4 bases and J by 4 bases. Looked up from germline, CDR1 is SGHDT and CDR2 is YYEEEE. Here the CDR3 DNA reads TGTGCCAGCAGCGCTCTCGGGACTAGCGGGAGGTACGAGCAGTACTTC. Translating gives CASSALGTSGRYEQYF. Supplemented by reference TRBV5-6 and TRBJ2-7, the full variable domain reads DAGVTQSPTHLIKTRGQQVTLRCSPKSGHDTVSWYQQALGQGPQFIFQYYEEEERQRGNFPDRFSGHQFPNYSSELNVNALLLGDSALYLCASSALGTSGRYEQYFGPGTRLTVT.

The rearrangement uses TRBV29-1 and TRBJ1-4; D gene ambiguous. Germline V gene sequence: CDR1 SQVTM, CDR2 ANQGSEA. The CDR3 loop spans 13 amino acids. V gave up 3 bases and J gave up 8 bases, with 13 bases separating them. CDR3 sequence reads: CSVEGVGREKLFF. CDR3 in DNA: TGCAGCGTTGAGGGCGTAGGGCGAGAAAAACTGTTTTTT.

V and J are TRBV9 and TRBJ2-7, with TRBD2 as a possible D gene (6 bases). Germline V lookup: CDR1 SGDLS, CDR2 YYNGEE. V was cut by 2 bases and J by 1 base, with 13 bases left in between. The CDR3 runs 15 residues. The CDR3 region is CASSVATGVSYEQYF. The CDR3 DNA reads TGTGCCAGCAGCGTTGCGACGGGGGTGTCCTACGAGCAGTACTTC.

The chain uses TRBV27 and TRBJ2-7, with D uncertain. Germline values: CDR1 MNHEY, CDR2 SMNVEV (reference sequence). The ends were cut back, 6 bases at V and 2 bases at J, with 17 bases in the middle. The CDR3 has 15 residues. CDR3 in DNA: TGTGCCAGCAGCCCCCCCGAGACTGACACCTACGAGCAGTACTTC. It translates to CASSPPETDTYEQYF.

This rearrangement joins TRBV4-1 to TRBJ2-1, with 7 nucleotides matching TRBD1. The CDR3 is 16 amino acids. J gave up 1 base and V 2 bases, and 5 bases lay outside the gene matches. In germline, CDR1 is MGHRA, CDR2 YSYEKL. In nucleotides, the CDR3 is TGCGCCAGCAGCCAACCAACAGGGGCGTCCTACAATGAGCAGTTCTTC. Amino acid sequence: CASSQPTGASYNEQFF.

V and J are TRBV6-6 and TRBJ2-7; D not certain. CDR3 length: 12 residues. V lost 5 bases to trimming and J lost 4 bases, with 9 bases between them. CDR1 and CDR2 from the germline V gene are MNHNY and SVGAGI (reference sequence). The CDR3 DNA sequence: TGTGCCAGCAGTGACCACAGTTACGAGCAGTACTTC. Protein sequence: CASSDHSYEQYF.

The sample holds a few counts of this clone. V gene TRBV5-1 combines with J gene TRBJ2-3, with 12 bases aligning to TRBD2. Looked up from germline, CDR1 is SGHRS and CDR2 is YFSETQ. J gave up 1 base and V 3 bases, and 3 bases lay outside the gene matches. The CDR3 runs 16 residues. CDR3 sequence reads: CASSSRLAGGTDTQYF. The CDR3 region has the DNA TGCGCCAGCAGCTCGCGACTAGCGGGGGGCACAGATACGCAGTATTTT.